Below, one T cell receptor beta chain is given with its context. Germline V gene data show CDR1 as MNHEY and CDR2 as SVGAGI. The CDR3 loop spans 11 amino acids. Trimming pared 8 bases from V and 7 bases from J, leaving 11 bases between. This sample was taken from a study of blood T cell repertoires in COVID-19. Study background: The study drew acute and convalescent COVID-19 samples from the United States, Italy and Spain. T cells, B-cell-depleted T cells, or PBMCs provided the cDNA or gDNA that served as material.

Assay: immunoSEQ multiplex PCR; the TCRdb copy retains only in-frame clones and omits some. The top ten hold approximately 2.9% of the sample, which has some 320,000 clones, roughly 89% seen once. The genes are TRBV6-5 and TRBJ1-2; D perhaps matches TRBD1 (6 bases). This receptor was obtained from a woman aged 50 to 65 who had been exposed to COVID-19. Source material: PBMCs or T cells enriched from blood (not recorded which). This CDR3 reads CASGQGFGYTF. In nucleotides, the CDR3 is TGTGCCAGCGGCCAGGGGTTTGGCTACACCTTC.